This T cell receptor (beta chain) was profiled in a study of T-cell reconstitution after alpha-beta-depleted transplantation in children. A library of TCRbeta sequences, prepared with unique molecular identifiers, was generated. TCRdb reanalysed the PCR reads using MiXCR and keeps one entry per CDR3 protein. The profile shows about 190,000 distinct CDR3 sequences, roughly 6.8% of them singletons. Many counts were recorded for this clonotype. Trimming at V came to 5 bases and at J to 0 bases, leaving 11 bases not matched to a gene. In germline, CDR1 is SQVTM, CDR2 ANQGSEA. The CDR3 length is 16 residues.

The V gene is TRBV29-1, the J gene TRBJ1-1, with TRBD1 matching over 8 bases. The material was PBMCs from the stem cell graft donor, obtained from the stem cell graft. The receptor's source is a human donor who donated a stem cell graft to a child with Wiskott-Aldrich syndrome. DNA of the CDR3: TGCAGCGTTAAGTCCGGGACAGGCTTCGTGAACACTGAAGCTTTCTTT. It yields the protein CSVKSGTGFVNTEAFF.